Below, one TCR beta chain is given with its context. Its antigen is currently unknown. This sample is part of a study of cytomegalovirus exposure and HLA in healthy donors. Notes on the study in general: Many donors carried some public TCRs, although rarity characterized most TCR sequences. The study had only CMV serostatus as immune exposure information.

CDR1 is MGHRA, CDR2 YSYEKL, per germline. The CDR3 is made up of 14 amino acids. The V gene lost 3 bases and the J gene lost 0 bases, with 8 bases spanning the gap. The study ran its PCR with 60 Vbeta and 13 Jbeta primers. The protocol was immunoSEQ multiplex PCR, while the TCRdb copy is restricted to in-frame clones and leaves out a portion. The sample includes around 140,000 clones, about 76% seen only once; the top ten take approximately 1.4%. The sequencing sample was made of PBMCs. This TCR was sampled from a woman aged 35 to 49 in good health and CMV-seronegative. V and J are TRBV4-1 and TRBJ2-5, with D perhaps matching TRBD2 (6 bases). CDR3: CASSQGRNQETQYF. The CDR3 DNA reads TGCGCCAGCAGCCAGGGGAGGAACCAAGAGACCCAGTACTTC.